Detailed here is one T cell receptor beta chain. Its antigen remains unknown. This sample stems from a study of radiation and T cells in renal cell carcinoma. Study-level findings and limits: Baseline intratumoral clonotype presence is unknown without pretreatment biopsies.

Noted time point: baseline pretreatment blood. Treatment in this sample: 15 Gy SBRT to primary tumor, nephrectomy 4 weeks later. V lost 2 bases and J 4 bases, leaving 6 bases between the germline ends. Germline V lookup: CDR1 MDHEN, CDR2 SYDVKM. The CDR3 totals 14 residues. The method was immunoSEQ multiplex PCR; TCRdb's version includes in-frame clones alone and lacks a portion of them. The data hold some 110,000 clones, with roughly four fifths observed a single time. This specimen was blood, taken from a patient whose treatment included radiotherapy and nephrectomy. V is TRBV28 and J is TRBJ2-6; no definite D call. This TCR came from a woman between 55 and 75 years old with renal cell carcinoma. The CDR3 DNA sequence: TGTGCCAGCAGTTTACTCGCCGGGGCCAACGTCCTGACTTTC. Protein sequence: CASSLLAGANVLTF. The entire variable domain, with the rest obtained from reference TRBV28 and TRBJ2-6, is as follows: DVKVTQSSRYLVKRTGEKVFLECVQDMDHENMFWYRQDPGLGLRLIYFSYDVKMKEKGDIPEGYSVSREKKERFSLILESASTNQTSMYLCASSLLAGANVLTFGAGSRLTVL.